The T cell receptor (beta chain) described here comes from a study of patients and donors after allogeneic stem cell transplantation. TCRdb recomputed calls from the RT-PCR reads with MiXCR, one row per CDR3 protein. The repertoire holds about a million distinct CDR3 sequences, with roughly 18% as singletons. The V segment lost 0 bases and the J segment 0 bases; nucleotides outside the gene matches: 7. The CDR3 has 18 residues. Germline V gives CDR1 SGDLS, CDR2 YYNGEE. This clonotype has only a few counts. This receptor was identified in a human donor who was either an allogeneic HSCT recipient or a stem cell or donor lymphocyte infusion donor (not recorded which). It is not recorded whose cells these are; they may come from a transplant donor. The V and J genes are TRBV9 and TRBJ2-1; 9 bases agree with TRBD2. Sequenced: blood, either unsorted or a sorted T cell fraction (not recorded which). CDR3 residues: CASSVVGLALSSYNEQFF. CDR3 bases: TGTGCCAGCAGCGTAGTCGGACTAGCGCTGAGCTCCTACAATGAGCAGTTCTTC. Together with reference TRBV9 and TRBJ2-1, the CDR3 gives the full variable domain: DSGVTQTPKHLITATGQRVTLRCSPRSGDLSVYWYQQSLDQGLQFLIQYYNGEERAKGNILERFSAQQFPDLHSELNLSSLELGDSALYFCASSVVGLALSSYNEQFFGPGTRLTVL.